The 32 T cell receptor beta chains in this list originate from one sample, sequenced in a study of blood T cell repertoires in COVID-19. TCRdb's table, derived via immunoSEQ multiplex PCR, lists solely in-frame clones and lacks some. The sample holds more than 200,000 clones, roughly 86% seen once. The sample comprised PBMCs or T cells enriched from blood (not recorded which). The receptors shown here come from a woman between 50 and 59 years old who had recovered from COVID-19.

The V call is TRBV13, the J call TRBJ2-3; 7 bases fit TRBD2. With V trimmed by 3 bases and J by 0 bases, 9 bases remained unmatched. The CDR3 totals 17 residues. The germline gives CDR1 PRHDT, CDR2 FYEKMQ (reference sequence). The chain's CDR3 is CASSFRTGGGSTDTQYF. CDR3 DNA sequence: TGTGCCAGCAGCTTTCGGACGGGAGGAGGTAGCACAGATACGCAGTATTTT. The full variable domain, in which reference TRBV13 and TRBJ2-3 provide the parts outside the CDR3, is AAGVIQSPRHLIKEKRETATLKCYPIPRHDTVYWYQQGPGQDPQFLISFYEKMQSDKGSIPDRFSAQQFSDYHSELNMSSLELGDSALYFCASSFRTGGGSTDTQYFGPGTRLTVL.

The V gene is TRBV5-1, the J gene TRBJ2-3; 7 nucleotides match TRBD1. CDR1 is SGHRS, CDR2 YFSETQ, per germline. The CDR3 has 14 residues. The J segment lost 4 bases and the V segment lost 4 bases, leaving 6 bases of the junction unmatched. In nucleotides, the CDR3 is TGCGCCAGCAGCCTTGACAGGGTGGCAGATACGCAGTATTTT. Translating gives CASSLDRVADTQYF.

The chain has TRBV10-3 and TRBJ2-7; the D gene is possibly TRBD1 (6 bases). The V end was cut by 3 bases, the J end by 2 bases, with 14 bases between. Germline V CDR1 and CDR2: ENHRY, SYGVKD. CDR3 length equals 15 residues. CDR3 bases: TGTGCCATCAGTGACCGCGACAGGACAACCTACGAGCAGTACTTC. It translates to CAISDRDRTTYEQYF.

The rearrangement links TRBV28 to TRBJ2-3, with TRBD1 matching over 7 bases. CDR1 and CDR2 (germline): MDHEN, SYDVKM. V shed 6 bases and J 4 bases; nucleotides not matched to a gene: 10. The CDR3 loop spans 15 amino acids. The CDR3 region has the DNA TGTGCCAGCAGGACGACAGGGAGTGTGCCAGATACGCAGTATTTT. It translates to CASRTTGSVPDTQYF.

The rearrangement uses TRBV7-3 and TRBJ2-1, with TRBD2 matching 9 bases. Germline V lookup: CDR1 SGHTA, CDR2 FQGTGA. Trimming took 1 base from V and 4 from J; bases not matched to a gene: 5. The CDR3 runs to 16 residues. The CDR3 spells CASSLMGREGYNEQFF. DNA for the CDR3: TGTGCCAGCAGCTTAATGGGGCGGGAGGGGTACAATGAGCAGTTCTTC.

The V and J genes are TRBV3-1 (or the pseudogene TRBV3-2) and TRBJ2-6; TRBD2 agrees at 13 bases. The V segment lost 1 base and the J segment 3 bases; nucleotides outside the gene matches: 0. The CDR3 spans 17 residues. CDR1 and CDR2 (germline): LGHDT, YNNKEL (reference sequence). As DNA, the CDR3 is TGTGCCAGCAGCCAAGGACTAGCGGGAGGTGGGGCCAACGTCCTGACTTTC. Its protein is CASSQGLAGGGANVLTF.

This chain connects TRBV12-3 or TRBV12-4 to TRBJ2-7; D is unresolved. V was trimmed by 3 bases and J by 10 bases, leaving 4 bases between them. The CDR3 extends over 9 amino acids. The DNA of the CDR3 is TGTGCCAGCAGTTTCGGTCAGTACTTC. Protein: CASSFGQYF.

The J gene is TRBJ2-5, the V gene TRBV28; 7 bases map to TRBD2. Germline-derived CDR1 and CDR2 are MDHEN and SYDVKM. The CDR3 spans 15 residues. V was clipped by 4 bases and J by 1 base; unmatched bases: 6. CDR3 coding DNA: TGTGCCAGCAGTTGGGGGGGGGTGGCCCAAGAGACCCAGTACTTC. Translated, it gives CASSWGGVAQETQYF.

Only one count was recorded for this clone. The chain employs TRBV4-1 and TRBJ1-1; no reliable D call. Trimming cost V 2 bases and J 0 bases, with 16 bases left between them. Germline V gives CDR1 MGHRA, CDR2 YSYEKL. This CDR3 has 17 amino acids. The CDR3, as DNA: TGCGCCAGCAGCCAATCCCCTCGGGGAACCATGAACACTGAAGCTTTCTTT. The encoded protein is CASSQSPRGTMNTEAFF.

The chain carries TRBV12-3 or TRBV12-4 and TRBJ2-1, with 7 nucleotides matching TRBD2. J lost 13 bases, V lost 7 bases, and 10 bases had no gene match. CDR3 length: 12 residues. CDR3 loop: CASKSSGSEQFF. The CDR3 nucleotides read TGTGCCAGCAAGTCTAGCGGTTCAGAACAGTTCTTC.

This clone showed up just once. The J gene is TRBJ2-1, the V gene TRBV28, with 7 bases matching TRBD2. The V gene end was trimmed by 3 bases and the J gene end by 7 bases; junction bases not matched to a gene: 9. Germline CDR1 reads MDHEN; CDR2 reads SYDVKM. This CDR3 has 15 residues. DNA of the CDR3: TGTGCCAGCAGTTTTTCTGTAGCGGGCGCAAATGAGCAGTTCTTC. This encodes CASSFSVAGANEQFF.

This chain links TRBV24-1 with TRBJ1-5, with a weak D call TRBD1 (6 bases). The CDR3 is made up of 14 amino acids. Trimming cost V 3 bases and J 7 bases, with 12 bases left between them. In germline, CDR1 is KGHDR, CDR2 SFDVKD. CDR3 sequence: CATSDQGSGQPQHF. The CDR3 DNA reads as TGTGCCACCAGTGATCAGGGGTCGGGCCAGCCCCAGCATTTT.

This clone has a handful of counts. The rearrangement links TRBV7-2 to TRBJ2-3; 9 bases agree with TRBD2. The V segment lost 3 bases and the J segment 4 bases; nucleotides outside the gene matches: 11. Germline V gives CDR1 SGHTA, CDR2 FQGNSA. The CDR3 runs to 17 residues. The CDR3 nucleotides are TGTGCCAGCAGCTTTTTATCGGCGGGAGGGAGGTCAGATACGCAGTATTTT. It codes for CASSFLSAGGRSDTQYF. The variable domain in full, with the rest retrieved from reference TRBV7-2 and TRBJ2-3, is GAGVSQSPSNKVTEKGKDVELRCDPISGHTALYWYRQSLGQGLEFLIYFQGNSAPDKSGLPSDRFSAERTGGSVSTLTIQRTQQEDSAVYLCASSFLSAGGRSDTQYFGPGTRLTVL.

The chain has TRBV5-1 and TRBJ2-2; the D is unclear. The CDR3 has 14 amino acids. Germline assignment: CDR1 SGHRS and CDR2 YFSETQ. Trimming took 0 bases from V and 4 from J, leaving 7 bases between them. The CDR3: CASSLDTFTGELFF. The CDR3 nucleotides read TGCGCCAGCAGCTTGGACACCTTCACCGGGGAGCTGTTTTTT. Together with reference TRBV5-1 and TRBJ2-2, the CDR3 gives the full variable domain: KAGVTQTPRYLIKTRGQQVTLSCSPISGHRSVSWYQQTPGQGLQFLFEYFSETQRNKGNFPGRFSGRQFSNSRSEMNVSTLELGDSALYLCASSLDTFTGELFFGEGSRLTVL.

The chain employs TRBV2 and TRBJ1-1, with 12 bases fitting TRBD1. CDR1 and CDR2 (germline): SNHLY, FYNNEI. There are 16 residues in the CDR3. V was pared by 6 bases and J by 1 base, with 6 bases of the junction left unmatched. The CDR3 reads CASRGQGAHSNTEAFF. The CDR3 nucleotides are TGTGCCAGCAGGGGACAGGGGGCGCATTCGAACACTGAAGCTTTCTTT.

This clone was seen a few times. V usage is TRBV4-2 and J usage is TRBJ2-7; perhaps TRBD2 as D (6 bases). The V and J ends lost 4 bases and 0 bases respectively, with 13 bases between them. Per germline, CDR1 LGHNA and CDR2 YNFKEQ. The length of the CDR3 is 15 residues. Here the CDR3 reads CASSPGSGDSYEQYF. In DNA form, the CDR3 reads TGTGCCAGCAGCCCTGGTAGCGGCGACTCCTACGAGCAGTACTTC.

The rearrangement joins TRBV10-3 to TRBJ1-5; 7 bases agree with TRBD1. CDR1 is ENHRY and CDR2 is SYGVKD in the germline V gene. Trimming at V came to 4 bases and at J to 3 bases, leaving 9 bases not matched to a gene. The CDR3 loop spans 16 amino acids. DNA of the CDR3: TGTGCCATCAGTGCGCGACAGGGCGATTACAATCAGCCCCAGCATTTT. Translation: CAISARQGDYNQPQHF.

This clone came up once. The chain uses TRBV28 and TRBJ2-3; D not resolved. This CDR3 contains 15 residues. V dropped 2 bases and J dropped 1 base, with 10 bases sitting between them. Germline CDR1 is MDHEN and CDR2 is SYDVKM. CDR3 in amino acids: CASSLITSGTDTQYF. The CDR3, as DNA: TGTGCCAGCAGTTTAATTACTTCCGGCACAGATACGCAGTATTTT.

The chain employs TRBV28 and TRBJ2-1; TRBD1 is a possible D gene (6 bases). This CDR3 has 13 residues. Germline CDR1 reads MDHEN; CDR2 reads SYDVKM. The germline V and J ends were trimmed by 1 base and 8 bases, with 9 bases remaining between them. CDR3 protein: CASSLSRGHEQFF. CDR3 in DNA: TGTGCCAGCAGTTTATCCAGGGGCCATGAGCAGTTCTTC.

This rearrangement joins TRBV9 to TRBJ1-2; the D gene is possibly TRBD1 (5 bases). V lost 4 bases and J lost 3, with 10 bases in between. Germline CDR1 reads SGDLS; CDR2 reads YYNGEE. This CDR3 is built from 13 residues. The CDR3 DNA sequence: TGTGCCAGCAGCATAAGACAGTACTATGGCTACACCTTC. Translated, it gives CASSIRQYYGYTF.

V and J are TRBV19 and TRBJ2-5; 9 bases line up with TRBD1. There are 16 residues in the CDR3. Germline V lookup: CDR1 LNHDA, CDR2 SQIVND (reference sequence). The V and J ends lost 6 bases and 0 bases, in that order; junction bases with no gene match: 8. The CDR3 here is CASRNLWTGDQETQYF. CDR3 DNA: TGTGCCAGTAGGAATCTTTGGACAGGGGACCAAGAGACCCAGTACTTC.

The CDR3 DNA is TGTGCCAGCAGCGGCATGCGGACTAGCGGTTCGCTGGAGCAGTTCTTC. This codes for CASSGMRTSGSLEQFF. J is TRBJ2-1 and V is TRBV5-4, with 10 bases aligning to TRBD2. Germline loops: CDR1 SGHNT, CDR2 YYREEE (reference sequence). V lost 4 bases, J lost 10 bases, and 14 bases stayed unmatched. CDR3 length equals 16 residues.

The chain combines TRBV28 with TRBJ2-5; TRBD1 aligns across 9 bases. CDR1 MDHEN and CDR2 SYDVKM come from the germline V gene. The CDR3 runs to 16 residues. Trimming at V came to 2 bases and at J to 3 bases, leaving 7 bases not matched to a gene. In DNA form, the CDR3 reads TGTGCCAGCAGTTTAGTGGGGACAGGGAGGGAAGAGACCCAGTACTTC. This gives the protein CASSLVGTGREETQYF.

This clone was seen a few times. The gene calls are TRBV12-3 or TRBV12-4 and TRBJ1-1; D is ambiguous. The CDR3 totals 12 residues. Deletions cut 5 bases from V and 4 bases from J, with 8 bases between. The CDR3 DNA is TGTGCCAGCAGTCCGTTCGGCACTGAAGCTTTCTTT. Translating it yields CASSPFGTEAFF.

This chain links TRBV7-9 with TRBJ1-1; 8 nucleotides agree with TRBD1. Germline values: CDR1 SEHNR, CDR2 FQNEAQ (reference sequence). The V gene end was trimmed by 8 bases and the J gene end by 0 bases; junction bases not matched to a gene: 2. The CDR3 runs 13 residues. The CDR3 is CASQGALNTEAFF. The DNA of the CDR3 is TGTGCCAGCCAGGGGGCATTGAACACTGAAGCTTTCTTT.

This clone has just a few counts. The gene calls are TRBV2 and TRBJ2-7; 7 bases map to TRBD1. The CDR3 is 11 residues long. V shed 6 bases, J shed 13 bases, and the junction held 9 bases outside the gene matches. Germline V gene sequence: CDR1 SNHLY, CDR2 FYNNEI. The CDR3 spells CASRLGQVVYF. The CDR3 coding sequence is TGTGCCAGCAGACTCGGACAGGTTGTATACTTC.

This clone came up a few times. The chain carries TRBV5-3 and TRBJ1-5; weak D call: TRBD1 (5 bases). TRBV5-3 has ORF status, its function being uncertain. Trimming stripped 2 bases from V and 5 bases from J, with 11 bases between. The CDR3 has 14 residues. Here the CDR3 DNA reads TGTGCCAGAAGCTTAAAAGACAGTTATCAGCCCCAGCATTTT. It translates to CARSLKDSYQPQHF.

V and J are TRBV6-5 and TRBJ2-1, with D perhaps TRBD2 (5 bases). The V gene's germline CDR1 is MNHEY and CDR2 SVGAGI. Trimming took 4 bases from V and 4 from J, leaving 14 bases between them. The length of the CDR3 is 15 residues. CDR3 region: CASSSDSLGYNEQFF. For the CDR3, the DNA is TGTGCCAGCAGTTCAGACTCACTAGGTTACAATGAGCAGTTCTTC.

This clone was recorded a few times. The chain is built from TRBV6-5 and TRBJ2-7, with TRBD2 identical over 8 bases. CDR1 and CDR2 (germline): MNHEY, SVGAGI. The junction had 7 bases not matched to a gene; V was cut back by 0 bases and J by 6 bases. CDR3 length: 15 residues. The CDR3 spells CASSYSGLVEAEQYF. Here the CDR3 DNA reads TGTGCCAGCAGTTACTCGGGACTAGTTGAGGCCGAGCAGTACTTC.

This rearrangement joins TRBV6-2 or TRBV6-3 to TRBJ2-7, with D possibly matching TRBD2 (5 bases). Trimming removed 3 bases at V and 6 bases at J, with 18 bases between. This CDR3 spans 15 amino acids. Germline CDR1 is MNHEY and CDR2 is SVGEGT. The CDR3 DNA reads TGTGCCAGCAGTTATTGGACGGGATGGATAGGCGAGCAGTACTTC. It translates to CASSYWTGWIGEQYF.

The chain uses TRBV7-3 and TRBJ1-3; D possibly corresponds to TRBD1 (5 bases). CDR1 and CDR2 from the germline V gene are SGHTA and FQGTGA. V shed 2 bases and J shed 2 bases, with 13 bases lying between them. The CDR3 spans 16 residues. In DNA form, the CDR3 reads TGTGCCAGCAGCTTAGGATCGGCAGGGACTGGAAACACCATATATTTT. It translates to CASSLGSAGTGNTIYF. The complete variable domain, with remaining parts taken from reference TRBV7-3 and TRBJ1-3, reads GAGVSQTPSNKVTEKGKYVELRCDPISGHTALYWYRQSLGQGPEFLIYFQGTGAADDSGLPNDRFFAVRPEGSVSTLKIQRTERGDSAVYLCASSLGSAGTGNTIYFGEGSWLTVV.

This clone was recorded once. The genes are TRBV5-3 and TRBJ1-6; the match to TRBD1 covers 9 bases. TRBV5-3 is an ORF; its function is uncertain. The CDR3 runs to 17 residues. V was clipped by 6 bases and J by 0 bases; unmatched bases: 7. This CDR3 is CARTHGGQGSYNSPLHF. The CDR3 DNA reads TGTGCCAGAACGCACGGGGGACAGGGCTCCTATAATTCACCCCTCCACTTT.